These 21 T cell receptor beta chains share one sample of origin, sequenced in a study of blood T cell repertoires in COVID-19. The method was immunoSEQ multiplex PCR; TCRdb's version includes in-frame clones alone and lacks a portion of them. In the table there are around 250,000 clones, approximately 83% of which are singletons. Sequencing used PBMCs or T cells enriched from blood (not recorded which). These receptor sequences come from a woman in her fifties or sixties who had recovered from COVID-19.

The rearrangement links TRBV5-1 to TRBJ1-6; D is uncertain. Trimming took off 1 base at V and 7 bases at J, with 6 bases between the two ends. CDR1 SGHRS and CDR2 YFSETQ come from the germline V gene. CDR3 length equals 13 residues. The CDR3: CASSLQENSPLHF. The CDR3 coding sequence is TGCGCCAGCAGCTTGCAAGAGAATTCACCCCTCCACTTT.

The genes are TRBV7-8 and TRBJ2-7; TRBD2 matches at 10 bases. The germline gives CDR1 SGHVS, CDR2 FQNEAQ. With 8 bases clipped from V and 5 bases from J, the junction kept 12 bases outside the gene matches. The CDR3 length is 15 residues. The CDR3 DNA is TGTGCCAGCGGGGCCGGGAGCGGGAGGGTACACGAGCAGTACTTC. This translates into CASGAGSGRVHEQYF.

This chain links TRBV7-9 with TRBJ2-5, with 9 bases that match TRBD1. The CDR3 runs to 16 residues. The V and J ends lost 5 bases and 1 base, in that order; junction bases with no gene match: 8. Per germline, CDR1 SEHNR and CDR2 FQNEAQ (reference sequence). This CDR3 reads CASSATTGGLQETQYF. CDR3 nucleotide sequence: TGTGCCAGCAGCGCTACTACAGGGGGCCTCCAAGAGACCCAGTACTTC.

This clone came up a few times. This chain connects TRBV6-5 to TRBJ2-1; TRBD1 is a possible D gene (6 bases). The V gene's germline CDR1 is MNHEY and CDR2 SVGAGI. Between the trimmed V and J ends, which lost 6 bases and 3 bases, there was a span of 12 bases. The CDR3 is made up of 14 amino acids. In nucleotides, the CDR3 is TGTGCCAGCAGCTCAGGGGTAGGCTACAATGAGCAGTTCTTC. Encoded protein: CASSSGVGYNEQFF.

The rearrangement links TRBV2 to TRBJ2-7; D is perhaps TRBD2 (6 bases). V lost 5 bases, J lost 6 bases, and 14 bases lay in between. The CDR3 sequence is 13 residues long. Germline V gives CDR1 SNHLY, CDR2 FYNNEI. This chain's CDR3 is CASSFRERAEQYF. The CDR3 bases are TGTGCCAGCAGTTTCCGGGAGCGGGCCGAGCAGTACTTC.

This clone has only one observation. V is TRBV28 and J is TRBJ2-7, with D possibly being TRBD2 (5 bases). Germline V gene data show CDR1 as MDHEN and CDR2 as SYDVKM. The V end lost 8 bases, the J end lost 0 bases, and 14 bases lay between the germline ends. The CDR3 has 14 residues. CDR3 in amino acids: CASSSGGGSYEQYF. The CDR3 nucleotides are TGTGCCAGCTCTTCAGGAGGTGGCTCCTACGAGCAGTACTTC.

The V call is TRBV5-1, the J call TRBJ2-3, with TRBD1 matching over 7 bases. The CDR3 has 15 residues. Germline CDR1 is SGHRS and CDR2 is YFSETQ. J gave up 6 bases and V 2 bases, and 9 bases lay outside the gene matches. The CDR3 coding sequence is TGCGCCAGCAGCTTAGGGACAGCTACTGGGGATACGCAGTATTTT. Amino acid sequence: CASSLGTATGDTQYF.

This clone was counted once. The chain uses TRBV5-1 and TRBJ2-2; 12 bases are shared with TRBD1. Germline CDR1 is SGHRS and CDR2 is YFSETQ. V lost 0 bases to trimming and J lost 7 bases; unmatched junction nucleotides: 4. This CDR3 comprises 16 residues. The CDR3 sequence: CASSLGDRGHVGELFF. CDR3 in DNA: TGCGCCAGCAGCTTGGGGGACAGGGGGCATGTCGGGGAGCTGTTTTTT.

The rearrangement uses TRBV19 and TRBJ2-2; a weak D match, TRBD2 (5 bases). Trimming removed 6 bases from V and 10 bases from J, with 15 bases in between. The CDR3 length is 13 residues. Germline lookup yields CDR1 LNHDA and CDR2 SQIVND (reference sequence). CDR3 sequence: CASRNREREELFF. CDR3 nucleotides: TGTGCCAGTAGAAACCGGGAAAGAGAGGAGCTGTTTTTT.

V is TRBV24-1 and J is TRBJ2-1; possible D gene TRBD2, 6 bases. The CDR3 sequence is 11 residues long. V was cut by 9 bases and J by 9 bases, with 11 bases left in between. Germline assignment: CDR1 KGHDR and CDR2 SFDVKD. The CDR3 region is CATGGWSEQFF. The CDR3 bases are TGTGCCACCGGGGGGTGGAGTGAGCAGTTCTTC.

This chain's CDR3 is CASSVAGTPRGYGYTF. CDR3 sequence (DNA): TGTGCCAGCAGCGTAGCCGGCACCCCGCGGGGCTATGGCTACACCTTC. The chain is built from TRBV9 and TRBJ1-2; D unresolved. Per the germline V gene, CDR1 is SGDLS and CDR2 is YYNGEE. V was pared by 0 bases and J by 4 bases, with 16 bases between. The CDR3 spans 16 residues.

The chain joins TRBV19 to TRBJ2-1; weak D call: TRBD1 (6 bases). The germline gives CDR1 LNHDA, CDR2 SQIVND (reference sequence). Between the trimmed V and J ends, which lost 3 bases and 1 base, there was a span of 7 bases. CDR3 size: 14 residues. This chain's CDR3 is CASSIQGSYNEQFF. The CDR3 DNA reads TGTGCCAGTAGTATCCAGGGGTCCTACAATGAGCAGTTCTTC.

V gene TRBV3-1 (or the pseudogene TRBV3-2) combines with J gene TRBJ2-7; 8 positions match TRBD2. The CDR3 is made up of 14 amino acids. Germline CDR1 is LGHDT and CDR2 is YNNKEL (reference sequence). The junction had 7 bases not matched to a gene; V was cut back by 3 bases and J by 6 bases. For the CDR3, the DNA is TGTGCCAGCAGCCAGCCCGGGGGGGGATCCGAGCAGTACTTC. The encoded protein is CASSQPGGGSEQYF.

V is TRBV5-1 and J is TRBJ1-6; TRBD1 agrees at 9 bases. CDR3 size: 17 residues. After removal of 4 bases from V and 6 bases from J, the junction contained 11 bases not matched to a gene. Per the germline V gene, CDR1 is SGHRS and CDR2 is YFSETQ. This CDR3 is CASSPPAGTGSNSPLHF. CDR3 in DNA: TGCGCCAGCAGCCCTCCTGCGGGGACAGGGTCTAATTCACCCCTCCACTTT. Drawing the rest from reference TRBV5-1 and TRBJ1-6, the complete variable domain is KAGVTQTPRYLIKTRGQQVTLSCSPISGHRSVSWYQQTPGQGLQFLFEYFSETQRNKGNFPGRFSGRQFSNSRSEMNVSTLELGDSALYLCASSPPAGTGSNSPLHFGNGTRLTVT.

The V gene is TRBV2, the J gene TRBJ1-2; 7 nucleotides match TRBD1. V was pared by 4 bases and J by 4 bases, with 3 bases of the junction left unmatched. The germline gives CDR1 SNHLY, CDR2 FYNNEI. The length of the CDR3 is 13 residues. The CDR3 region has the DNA TGTGCCAGCAGTGCAAGGGACAGCTATGGCTACACCTTC. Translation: CASSARDSYGYTF.

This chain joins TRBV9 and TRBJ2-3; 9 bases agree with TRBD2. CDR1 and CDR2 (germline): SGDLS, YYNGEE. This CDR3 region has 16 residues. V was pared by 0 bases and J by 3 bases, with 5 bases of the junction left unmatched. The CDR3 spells CASSVASGMSTDTQYF. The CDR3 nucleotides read TGTGCCAGCAGCGTAGCTAGCGGGATGTCGACAGATACGCAGTATTTT.

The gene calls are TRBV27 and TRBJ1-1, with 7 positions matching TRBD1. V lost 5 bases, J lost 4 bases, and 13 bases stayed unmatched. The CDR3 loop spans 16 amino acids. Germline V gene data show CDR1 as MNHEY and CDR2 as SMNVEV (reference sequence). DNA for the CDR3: TGTGCCAGCAGTCCCAACTTAATCAGGGGGACCACTGAAGCTTTCTTT. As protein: CASSPNLIRGTTEAFF.

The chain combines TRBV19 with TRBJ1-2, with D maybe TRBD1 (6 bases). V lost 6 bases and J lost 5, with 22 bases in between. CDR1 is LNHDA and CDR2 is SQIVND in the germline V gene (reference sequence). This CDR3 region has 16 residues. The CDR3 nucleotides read TGTGCCAGTAGACCCTCTAGGGCAGGGGATTCATATGGCTACACCTTC. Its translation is CASRPSRAGDSYGYTF.

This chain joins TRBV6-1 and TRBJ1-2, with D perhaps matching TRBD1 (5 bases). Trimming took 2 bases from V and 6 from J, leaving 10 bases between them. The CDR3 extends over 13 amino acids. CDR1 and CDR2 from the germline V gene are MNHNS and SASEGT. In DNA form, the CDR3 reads TGTGCCAGCAGTGAAACCAGGGCAGATGGCTACACCTTC. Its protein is CASSETRADGYTF.

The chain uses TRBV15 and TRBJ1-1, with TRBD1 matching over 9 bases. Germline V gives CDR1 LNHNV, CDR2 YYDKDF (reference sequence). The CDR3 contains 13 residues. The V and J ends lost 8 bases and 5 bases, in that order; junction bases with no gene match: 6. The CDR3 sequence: CATRDREGTEAFF. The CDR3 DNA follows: TGTGCCACCCGGGACAGGGAGGGAACTGAAGCTTTCTTT.

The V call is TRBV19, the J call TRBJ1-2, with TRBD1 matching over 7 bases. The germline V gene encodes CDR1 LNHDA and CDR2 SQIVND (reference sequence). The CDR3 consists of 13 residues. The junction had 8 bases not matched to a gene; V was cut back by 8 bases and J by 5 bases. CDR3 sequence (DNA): TGTGCCAGTCTCGACAGGGTAGCGTATGGCTACACCTTC. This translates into CASLDRVAYGYTF.